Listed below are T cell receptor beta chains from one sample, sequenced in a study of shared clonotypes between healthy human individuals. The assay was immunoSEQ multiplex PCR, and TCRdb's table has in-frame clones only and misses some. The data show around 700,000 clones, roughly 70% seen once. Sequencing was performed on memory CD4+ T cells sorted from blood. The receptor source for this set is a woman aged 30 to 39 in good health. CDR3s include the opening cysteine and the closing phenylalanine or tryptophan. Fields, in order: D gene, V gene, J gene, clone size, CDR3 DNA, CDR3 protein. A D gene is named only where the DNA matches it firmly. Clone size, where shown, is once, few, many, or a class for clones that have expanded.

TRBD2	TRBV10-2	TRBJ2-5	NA	TGCGCCAGCAGTGTTCTAGCGGGAGAAGGAAAGACCCAGTACTTC	CASSVLAGEGKTQYF
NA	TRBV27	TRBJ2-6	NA	TGTGCCAGCAGTTTTTGGGGGAATGGGGCCAACGTCCTGACTTTC	CASSFWGNGANVLTF
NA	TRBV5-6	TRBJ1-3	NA	TGTGCCAGCAGCCTATTGACTAGGATGGGTGGAAACACCATATATTTT	CASSLLTRMGGNTIYF
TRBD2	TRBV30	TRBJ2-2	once	TGTGCCTGGATAATGGACGGGAGGTCCACCGGGGAGCTGTTTTTT	CAWIMDGRSTGELFF
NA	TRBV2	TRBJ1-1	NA	TGTGCCAGCAATTTTTATGGGGAGAACACTGAAGCTTTCTTT	CASNFYGENTEAFF
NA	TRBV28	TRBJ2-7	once	TGTGCCAGCAGCTTACCGGGACTCACCTACGAGCAGTACTTC	CASSLPGLTYEQYF
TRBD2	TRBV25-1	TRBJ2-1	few	TGTGCCAGCAGTTTAAGCGGGAGTGCGAATGAGCAGTTCTTC	CASSLSGSANEQFF
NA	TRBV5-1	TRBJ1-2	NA	TGCGCCAGCAGCTTGGAGGCCGGGACCAAGATTAACTATGGCTACACCTTC	CASSLEAGTKINYGYTF
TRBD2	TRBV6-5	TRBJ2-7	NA	TGTGCCAGCAGTTGGGACTACTACAACCCCTCCAACGAGCAGTACTTC	CASSWDYYNPSNEQYF
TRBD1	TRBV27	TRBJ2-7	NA	TGTGCCAGCAGTCCGGACAGGGGACAGTACGAGCAGTACTTC	CASSPDRGQYEQYF
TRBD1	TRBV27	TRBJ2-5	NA	TGTGCCAGCAGTGGGACAGGGCTGTTAGAGACCCAGTACTTC	CASSGTGLLETQYF
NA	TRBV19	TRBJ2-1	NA	TGTGCCAGTAGTACGGCAGCGCCTGAGCAGTTCTTC	CASSTAAPEQFF
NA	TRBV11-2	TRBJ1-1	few	TGTGCCAGCAGCTTCTCCCCCCGCGGGGCTTTCTTT	CASSFSPRGAFF
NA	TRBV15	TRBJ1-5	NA	TGTGCCACCAGCAGAGGAAGAGGAGGGGCGCAGGGTCAGCCCCAGCATTTT	CATSRGRGGAQGQPQHF
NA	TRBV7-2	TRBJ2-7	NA	TGTGCCAGCAGCTTGCCGGGATACGAGCAGTACTTC	CASSLPGYEQYF
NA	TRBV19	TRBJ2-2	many	TGTGCCAGCAAAAGGAAGGGGAACACCGGGGAGCTGTTTTTT	CASKRKGNTGELFF
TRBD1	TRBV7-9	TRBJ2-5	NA	TGTGCCAGCAGCTCGCGGACAGGGGGGGAGACCCAGTACTTC	CASSSRTGGETQYF
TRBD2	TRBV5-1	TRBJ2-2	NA	TGCGCCAGCAGCCTTCGGACCGCATCCGCGGGAGTTCCCGGGGAGCTGTTTTTT	CASSLRTASAGVPGELFF
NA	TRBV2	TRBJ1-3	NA	TGTGCCAGCAAGGAGCTTGCACACTCTGGAAACACCATATATTTT	CASKELAHSGNTIYF
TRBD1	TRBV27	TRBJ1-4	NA	TGTGCCAGCAGAGGGCAGGGGGCGTCAACTAATGAAAAACTGTTTTTT	CASRGQGASTNEKLFF
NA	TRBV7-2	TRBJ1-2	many	TGTGCCAGCAGCTTCCAGTCCGACGACTATGGCTACACCTTC	CASSFQSDDYGYTF
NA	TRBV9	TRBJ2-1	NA	TGTGCCAGCAGCGTAAGGGGGAGCTCCTACAATGAGCAGTTCTTC	CASSVRGSSYNEQFF
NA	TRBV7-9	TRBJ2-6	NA	TGTGCCAGCAGCCAAGGTCAGGGGACTGGGGCCAACGTCCTGACTTTC	CASSQGQGTGANVLTF
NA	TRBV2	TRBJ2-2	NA	TGTGCCAGCACGAGGAGGGAGGCCGGGGAGCTGTTTTTT	CASTRREAGELFF
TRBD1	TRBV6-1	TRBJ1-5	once	TGTGCCAGCAGTGAGATTAGACAGGGGCCCCAGCATTTT	CASSEIRQGPQHF
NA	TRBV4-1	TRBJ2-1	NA	TGCGCCAGCAGCCAAGAGATCGTAGGGACTGAGCAGTTCTTC	CASSQEIVGTEQFF
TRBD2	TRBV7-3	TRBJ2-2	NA	TGTGCCAGCAGCAAGACTAGCGGGAGGAACACCGGGGAGCTGTTTTTT	CASSKTSGRNTGELFF
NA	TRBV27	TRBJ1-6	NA	TGTGCCAGCGGTGCGTACAGGGAGACACCCCTCCACTTT	CASGAYRETPLHF
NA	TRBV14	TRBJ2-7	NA	TGTGCCAGCAGCCGTTCGGGGATGAACGAGCAGTACTTC	CASSRSGMNEQYF
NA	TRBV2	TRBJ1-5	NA	TGTGCCAGCAGTGAAGAAGGCAGGGCCTTCAATCAGCCCCAGCATTTT	CASSEEGRAFNQPQHF
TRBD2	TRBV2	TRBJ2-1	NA	TGTGCCAGCGACCGAGCGGGAGAGGGCGATGAGCAGTTCTTC	CASDRAGEGDEQFF
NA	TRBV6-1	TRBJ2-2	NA	TGTGCCAGCAGACAGGGTATAACCGGGGAGCTGTTTTTT	CASRQGITGELFF
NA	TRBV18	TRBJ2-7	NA	TGTGCCAGCTCCCTACCCACCCTCGAGCAGTACTTC	CASSLPTLEQYF
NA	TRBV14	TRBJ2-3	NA	TGTGCCAGCAGCCAAGTCGAGGATACGCAGTATTTT	CASSQVEDTQYF
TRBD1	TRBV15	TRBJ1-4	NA	TGTGCCACCAGCAGAGGCGAAAAGACAGGGGTAGGGGAAAAACTGTTTTTT	CATSRGEKTGVGEKLFF
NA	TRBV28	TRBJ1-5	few	TGTGCCAGCCATTCGGGACGGTTATTAAGCAATCAGCCCCAGCATTTT	CASHSGRLLSNQPQHF
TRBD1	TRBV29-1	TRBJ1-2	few	TGCAGCGTTCGACAGGGCCTTAACTATGGCTACACCTTC	CSVRQGLNYGYTF